This T cell receptor beta chain was documented in a study of radiation and T cells in renal cell carcinoma. Here immunoSEQ multiplex PCR was the method, and the copy in TCRdb shows in-frame clones only, minus some. The data contain about 150,000 clones, roughly 90% of them singletons. Germline values: CDR1 LNHDA, CDR2 SQIVND (reference sequence). The length of the CDR3 is 15 residues. The V and J ends lost 5 bases and 6 bases, in that order; junction bases with no gene match: 11. Indicated time point: blood 2 weeks post-SBRT. Described treatment: 15 Gy SBRT to primary tumor, nephrectomy 4 weeks later.

This clonotype was obtained from a woman aged 45-59 years with renal cell carcinoma. The J gene is TRBJ2-7, the V gene TRBV19; the match to TRBD1 covers 9 bases. The sequencing used blood, collected from a patient whose treatment included radiotherapy and nephrectomy. CDR3 in DNA: TGTGCCAGTAGTCAACCCCGGACAGGGGCCGTCGAGCAGTACTTC. It is translated as CASSQPRTGAVEQYF.